Below are 24 T cell receptor beta chains sequenced from a single sample in a study of CD8 T cells in Susac syndrome. cDNA came from approximately 0.5 to 1 ug RNA primed by random hexamers. TCRdb ran MiXCR on the immunoSEQ multiplex PCR reads and lists one entry per CDR3 protein. The sample includes under 200,000 distinct CDR3 sequences, approximately 95% of them seen just once. The specimen was CD8+ T cells from PBMCs. All receptors derive from a human donor with multiple sclerosis.

This chain uses TRBV13 with TRBJ2-7; 9 nucleotides match TRBD2. CDR1 PRHDT and CDR2 FYEKMQ come from the germline V gene (reference sequence). The V gene end was trimmed by 1 base and the J gene end by 2 bases; junction bases not matched to a gene: 3. There are 15 residues in the CDR3. CDR3 region: CASSLDPSGTYEQYF. As DNA, the CDR3 is TGTGCCAGCAGCTTAGATCCTAGCGGGACCTACGAGCAGTACTTC.

The V and J genes are TRBV3-1 and TRBJ2-7, with 8 bases identical to TRBD2. CDR1 LGHDT and CDR2 YNNKEL come from the germline V gene (reference sequence). The CDR3 spans 15 residues. V lost 1 base, J lost 2 bases, and 4 bases stayed unmatched. CDR3 protein: CASSQASSGPYEQYF. The CDR3 DNA reads TGTGCCAGCAGCCAAGCGTCTAGCGGGCCCTACGAGCAGTACTTC.

The V gene is TRBV15, the J gene TRBJ2-3, with TRBD2 matching over 7 bases. The germline CDR1 and CDR2 sequences are LNHNV and YYDKDF (reference sequence). The CDR3 spans 15 residues. V gave up 1 base and J gave up 5 bases; unmatched junction bases: 6. CDR3 region: CATSRVRGRGDTQYF. The CDR3 nucleotides read TGTGCCACCAGCAGAGTTCGGGGGAGGGGAGATACGCAGTATTTT.

This chain uses TRBV29-1 with TRBJ1-2, with D unresolved. The germline V and J ends were trimmed by 6 bases and 3 bases, with 17 bases remaining between them. Germline V gene lookup returns CDR1 SQVTM and CDR2 ANQGSEA. The CDR3 length is 14 residues. CDR3 nucleotides: TGCAGCGTCAGCTTTGCCCGGCAGTACTATGGCTACACCTTC. Amino acid sequence: CSVSFARQYYGYTF.

This clonotype was detected once. The rearrangement uses TRBV3-1 and TRBJ1-5, with TRBD1 as a possible D gene (5 bases). V was shortened by 0 bases and J by 7 bases, with 7 bases between the two germline ends. Germline V CDR1 and CDR2: LGHDT, YNNKEL (reference sequence). The CDR3 is 13 residues long. In DNA form, the CDR3 reads TGTGCCAGCAGCCAAGATCCAGGGCAGCCCCAGCATTTT. As protein: CASSQDPGQPQHF.

The chain uses TRBV28 and TRBJ2-2; D gene ambiguous. This CDR3 is built from 11 residues. In germline, CDR1 is MDHEN, CDR2 SYDVKM. The V gene lost 7 bases and the J gene lost 6 bases, with 6 bases spanning the gap. The DNA of the CDR3 is TGTGCCAGCACTTTCTCCGGGGAGCTGTTTTTT. As protein: CASTFSGELFF.

The chain carries TRBV27 and TRBJ2-7, with 7 bases aligning to TRBD1. The CDR3 runs 14 residues. Germline assignment: CDR1 MNHEY and CDR2 SMNVEV (reference sequence). The trim removed 5 bases at V and 1 base at J, leaving 5 bases unmatched. The CDR3 sequence is CASSMTGPSYEQYF. The DNA of the CDR3 is TGTGCCAGCAGTATGACAGGGCCTTCCTACGAGCAGTACTTC.

This clonotype was observed once. This chain connects TRBV27 to TRBJ2-1; 9 bases fit TRBD1. V lost 4 bases to trimming and J lost 9 bases; unmatched junction nucleotides: 7. Germline CDR1 reads MNHEY; CDR2 reads SMNVEV (reference sequence). The CDR3 covers 14 residues. This chain's CDR3 is CASSSLGTGLEQFF. The DNA for the CDR3 is TGTGCCAGCAGTTCCCTAGGGACAGGGCTTGAGCAGTTCTTC.

V usage is TRBV29-1 and J usage is TRBJ2-1; D not resolved. The ends were cut back, 4 bases at V and 5 bases at J, with 6 bases in the middle. The CDR3 has 11 amino acids. The germline V gene encodes CDR1 SQVTM and CDR2 ANQGSEA. The CDR3 region is CSVVGDNEQFF. CDR3 DNA sequence: TGCAGCGTTGTTGGGGACAATGAGCAGTTCTTC.

The rearrangement links TRBV9 to TRBJ2-7; D is ambiguous. The V and J ends lost 0 bases and 1 base respectively, with 11 bases between them. The germline CDR1 and CDR2 sequences are SGDLS and YYNGEE. The CDR3 loop spans 15 amino acids. The DNA for the CDR3 is TGTGCCAGCAGCGTAGATGTGGGCCCGTCCTACGAGCAGTACTTC. It codes for CASSVDVGPSYEQYF.

The gene calls are TRBV10-3 and TRBJ1-2, with D possibly being TRBD1 (5 bases). The germline V and J ends were trimmed by 0 bases and 4 bases, with 9 bases remaining between them. The CDR3 has 14 amino acids. The V gene's germline CDR1 is ENHRY and CDR2 SYGVKD. DNA for the CDR3: TGTGCCATCAGTGAGTCCGCCGGGACCTATGGCTACACCTTC. Translating it yields CAISESAGTYGYTF.

The V and J genes are TRBV30 and TRBJ1-1, with unresolved D. CDR3 length: 14 residues. Germline V gene sequence: CDR1 GTSNPN, CDR2 SVGIG (reference sequence). V was pared by 2 bases and J by 6 bases, with 16 bases between. This chain's CDR3 is CAWSFIGLTAEAFF. The CDR3 DNA sequence: TGTGCCTGGAGTTTTATCGGGTTGACCGCTGAAGCTTTCTTT. Full variable domain (remainder filled in from reference TRBV30 and TRBJ1-1): SQTIHQWPATLVQPVGSPLSLECTVEGTSNPNLYWYRQAAGRGLQLLFYSVGIGQISSEVPQNLSASRPQDRQFILSSKKLLLSDSGFYLCAWSFIGLTAEAFFGQGTRLTVV.

CDR3 coding DNA: TGTGCCAGCAGTTGGCACTCTGGGGCCAACGTCCTGACTTTC. Encoded protein: CASSWHSGANVLTF. This chain links TRBV12-3 or TRBV12-4 with TRBJ2-6; D unresolved. The CDR3 contains 14 residues. V was shortened by 4 bases and J by 0 bases, with 4 bases between the two germline ends.

The rearrangement links TRBV12-3 or TRBV12-4 to TRBJ2-1; 13 bases match TRBD2. This CDR3 region has 16 residues. Trimming at V came to 4 bases and at J to 8 bases, leaving 8 bases not matched to a gene. CDR3 in DNA: TGTGCCAGCAGTTACCGGACTAGCGGGAGTTTCGATGAGCAGTTCTTC. Its translation: CASSYRTSGSFDEQFF.

The J gene is TRBJ2-4, the V gene TRBV28, with 8 bases lining up with TRBD2. The CDR3 runs 11 residues. J lost 14 bases, V lost 11 bases, and 11 bases had no gene match. Germline-derived CDR1 and CDR2 are MDHEN and SYDVKM. CDR3 DNA sequence: TGTGCCGGCGGCCCTCGGGGGGGGGAGTACTTC. Protein sequence: CAGGPRGGEYF.

The chain recombines TRBV30 with TRBJ1-1; a weak D match, TRBD1 (5 bases). The germline CDR1 and CDR2 sequences are GTSNPN and SVGIG (reference sequence). This CDR3 comprises 13 residues. Trimming shortened V by 1 base and J by 1 base, and 7 bases separated the two germline ends. The DNA of the CDR3 is TGTGCCTGGAGTGACGGGGGGAACACTGAAGCTTTCTTT. Amino acid sequence: CAWSDGGNTEAFF.

This rearrangement joins TRBV2 to TRBJ2-3; no reliable D call. Germline V gives CDR1 SNHLY, CDR2 FYNNEI. The CDR3 is 14 amino acids. V lost 2 bases and J lost 4, with 10 bases in between. CDR3 sequence: CASSEWPGPDTQYF. The CDR3 DNA follows: TGTGCCAGCAGTGAATGGCCAGGCCCAGATACGCAGTATTTT.

This chain joins TRBV7-8 and TRBJ2-7; 10 positions match TRBD1. The ends lost 5 bases at V and 1 base at J; junction bases unmatched: 14. The length of the CDR3 is 18 residues. The germline CDR1 and CDR2 sequences are SGHVS and FQNEAQ. In DNA form, the CDR3 reads TGTGCCAGCAGCCCCGGGACAGGGGACCCCCGGGGGTCCTACGAGCAGTACTTC. Translated, it gives CASSPGTGDPRGSYEQYF.

The chain links TRBV7-9 to TRBJ2-1, with TRBD2 matching over 9 bases. This CDR3 spans 15 amino acids. Trimming cost V 5 bases and J 7 bases; bases outside gene matches: 9. Germline assignment: CDR1 SEHNR and CDR2 FQNEAQ (reference sequence). CDR3 DNA sequence: TGTGCCAGCAGCCTTCTAGCGGGAATGAGTAATGAGCAGTTCTTC. This translates into CASSLLAGMSNEQFF. The whole variable domain, filled in from reference TRBV7-9 and TRBJ2-1, reads DTGVSQNPRHKITKRGQNVTFRCDPISEHNRLYWYRQTLGQGPEFLTYFQNEAQLEKSRLLSDRFSAERPKGSFSTLEIQRTEQGDSAMYLCASSLLAGMSNEQFFGPGTRLTVL.

V usage is TRBV7-8 and J usage is TRBJ2-3; 7 bases align to TRBD2. The CDR3 covers 18 residues. The germline V gene encodes CDR1 SGHVS and CDR2 FQNEAQ. V shed 5 bases, J shed 2 bases, and the junction held 16 bases outside the gene matches. The CDR3 sequence is CASSPPEGGGGYTDTQYF. Written as DNA, the CDR3 is TGTGCCAGCAGCCCCCCTGAGGGTGGCGGGGGATACACAGATACGCAGTATTTT.

J is TRBJ2-4 and V is TRBV20-1, with 11 bases fitting TRBD2. The junction had 5 bases not matched to a gene; V was cut back by 1 base and J by 0 bases. The CDR3 length is 17 residues. CDR1 DFQATT and CDR2 SNEGSKA come from the germline V gene (reference sequence). The CDR3 loop is CSARASGRPLAKNIQYF. CDR3 DNA sequence: TGCAGTGCTAGAGCTAGCGGGAGGCCGCTAGCCAAAAACATTCAGTACTTC.

CDR3 region: CASGDSLRGEQYF. CDR3 nucleotide sequence: TGTGCCAGCGGGGACAGCCTACGGGGTGAGCAGTACTTC. The rearrangement joins TRBV3-1 to TRBJ2-7; TRBD1 matches 7 bases. CDR3 length: 13 residues. The trim removed 8 bases at V and 7 bases at J, leaving 11 bases unmatched. Germline CDR1 reads LGHDT; CDR2 reads YNNKEL (reference sequence).

The J gene is TRBJ1-1, the V gene TRBV20-1, with a possible D match to TRBD1 (6 bases). The germline V gene has CDR1 DFQATT and CDR2 SNEGSKA (reference sequence). V gave up 5 bases and J gave up 1 base, with 11 bases separating them. CDR3 length: 13 amino acids. CDR3 in amino acids: CSASYRENTEAFF. DNA for the CDR3: TGCAGTGCTTCGTACAGGGAGAACACTGAAGCTTTCTTT.

This chain links TRBV13 with TRBJ1-1; no reliable D call. V lost 5 bases to trimming and J lost 4 bases, with 11 bases between them. This CDR3 is 13 amino acids long. Germline loops: CDR1 PRHDT, CDR2 FYEKMQ (reference sequence). The CDR3: CASSMEDRTEAFF. CDR3 DNA sequence: TGTGCCAGCAGCATGGAGGACCGCACTGAAGCTTTCTTT. Complete variable domain (other parts from reference TRBV13 and TRBJ1-1): AAGVIQSPRHLIKEKRETATLKCYPIPRHDTVYWYQQGPGQDPQFLISFYEKMQSDKGSIPDRFSAQQFSDYHSELNMSSLELGDSALYFCASSMEDRTEAFFGQGTRLTVV.